These 10 T cell receptor beta chains were all obtained from the same sample, sequenced in a study of cytomegalovirus exposure and HLA in healthy donors. This PCR relied on a set of 60 Vbeta primers and 13 Jbeta primers. Sequenced by immunoSEQ multiplex PCR; TCRdb stores in-frame clones only, minus some. The sample holds some 130,000 clones, 80% seen once. The sample was PBMCs. These receptor sequences come from a human donor in good health.

This clone occurred a few times. The chain couples TRBV6-5 to TRBJ1-6; TRBD1 agrees at 8 bases. Germline assignment: CDR1 MNHEY and CDR2 SVGAGI. The trim removed 6 bases at V and 10 bases at J, leaving 5 bases unmatched. The CDR3 length is 13 residues. As DNA, the CDR3 is TGTGCCAGCAGCAGGGGGCAAGACTCACCCCTCCACTTT. This gives the protein CASSRGQDSPLHF.

This clone was observed once. The CDR3 bases are TGCGCCAGCAGCATTACAGGGTATACTGAAGCTTTCTTT. This translates into CASSITGYTEAFF. This sequence joins TRBV5-1 and TRBJ1-1, with D possibly TRBD1 on 6 matching bases. Germline loops: CDR1 SGHRS, CDR2 YFSETQ. V was cut by 4 bases and J by 5 bases, with 12 bases left in between. This CDR3 comprises 13 residues. Looking up the rest from reference TRBV5-1 and TRBJ1-1 gives the full variable domain: KAGVTQTPRYLIKTRGQQVTLSCSPISGHRSVSWYQQTPGQGLQFLFEYFSETQRNKGNFPGRFSGRQFSNSRSEMNVSTLELGDSALYLCASSITGYTEAFFGQGTRLTVV.

This rearrangement joins TRBV10-3 to TRBJ1-1; 9 positions agree with TRBD1. The CDR3 contains 15 residues. CDR1 is ENHRY, CDR2 SYGVKD, per germline. Losses at the gene ends were 5 bases for V and 5 bases for J; bases not matched to a gene: 9. The CDR3 spells CAISYSQGASTEAFF. DNA of the CDR3: TGTGCCATCAGTTACTCACAGGGGGCGAGTACTGAAGCTTTCTTT.

The rearrangement joins TRBV18 to TRBJ2-3; D not resolved. Germline CDR1 and CDR2: KGHSH and LQKENI. This CDR3 has 11 amino acids. V shed 5 bases and J shed 4 bases, with 4 bases lying between them. CDR3 sequence (DNA): TGTGCCAGCTCAGAGGCAGATACGCAGTATTTT. It yields the protein CASSEADTQYF. The entire variable domain, with the rest obtained from reference TRBV18 and TRBJ2-3, is as follows: NAGVMQNPRHLVRRRGQEARLRCSPMKGHSHVYWYRQLPEEGLKFMVYLQKENIIDESGMPKERFSAEFPKEGPSILRIQQVVRGDSAAYFCASSEADTQYFGPGTRLTVL.

V usage is TRBV7-2 and J usage is TRBJ1-5, with D unresolved. V lost 6 bases and J lost 0, with 12 bases in between. Germline-derived CDR1 and CDR2 are SGHTA and FQGNSA. The CDR3 contains 15 residues. In nucleotides, the CDR3 is TGTGCCAGCAGGATAGCGGGCAGTAGCAATCAGCCCCAGCATTTT. It specifies CASRIAGSSNQPQHF.

The chain links TRBV6-5 to TRBJ1-1; 7 positions agree with TRBD1. Per the germline V gene, CDR1 is MNHEY and CDR2 is SVGAGI. The length of the CDR3 is 14 residues. V lost 5 bases to trimming and J lost 7 bases; unmatched junction nucleotides: 10. CDR3 coding DNA: TGTGCCAGCAGTAAAACAGGGGACAGCCGTGAAGCTTTCTTT. Translation: CASSKTGDSREAFF.

The chain recombines TRBV5-4 with TRBJ2-5; 15 bases line up with TRBD2. Germline CDR1 and CDR2: SGHNT and YYREEE (reference sequence). The V gene end was trimmed by 4 bases and the J gene end by 0 bases; junction bases not matched to a gene: 7. The length of the CDR3 is 18 residues. DNA of the CDR3: TGTGCCAGCAGCCAAGGGACTAGCGGGGGGACGTACCAAGAGACCCAGTACTTC. Encoded protein: CASSQGTSGGTYQETQYF.

This clone was seen once. J is TRBJ2-1 and V is TRBV27; TRBD2 is a possible D gene (6 bases). The germline gives CDR1 MNHEY, CDR2 SMNVEV (reference sequence). V dropped 4 bases and J dropped 0 bases, with 13 bases sitting between them. This CDR3 contains 16 residues. Here the CDR3 DNA reads TGTGCCAGCAGTTCGGGCGGGGTCAGCTCCTACAATGAGCAGTTCTTC. It specifies CASSSGGVSSYNEQFF.

V and J are TRBV5-1 and TRBJ1-1, with TRBD1 as a possible D gene (5 bases). Trimming cost V 0 bases and J 0 bases, with 9 bases left between them. The CDR3 is made up of 15 amino acids. Germline V gene sequence: CDR1 SGHRS, CDR2 YFSETQ. The CDR3 DNA reads as TGCGCCAGCAGCTTGGTTGGGGGGATGAACACTGAAGCTTTCTTT. Amino acids: CASSLVGGMNTEAFF.

The sample holds a few counts of this clone. The chain employs TRBV5-6 and TRBJ1-1, with D possibly matching TRBD1 (5 bases). The CDR3 is 13 amino acids. V was trimmed by 6 bases and J by 1 base, leaving 10 bases between them. Germline V gene data show CDR1 as SGHDT and CDR2 as YYEEEE. The CDR3 nucleotides are TGTGCCAGCACCTGGGGGGGGAACACTGAAGCTTTCTTT. Residues: CASTWGGNTEAFF. The complete variable domain, with remaining parts taken from reference TRBV5-6 and TRBJ1-1, reads DAGVTQSPTHLIKTRGQQVTLRCSPKSGHDTVSWYQQALGQGPQFIFQYYEEEERQRGNFPDRFSGHQFPNYSSELNVNALLLGDSALYLCASTWGGNTEAFFGQGTRLTVV.